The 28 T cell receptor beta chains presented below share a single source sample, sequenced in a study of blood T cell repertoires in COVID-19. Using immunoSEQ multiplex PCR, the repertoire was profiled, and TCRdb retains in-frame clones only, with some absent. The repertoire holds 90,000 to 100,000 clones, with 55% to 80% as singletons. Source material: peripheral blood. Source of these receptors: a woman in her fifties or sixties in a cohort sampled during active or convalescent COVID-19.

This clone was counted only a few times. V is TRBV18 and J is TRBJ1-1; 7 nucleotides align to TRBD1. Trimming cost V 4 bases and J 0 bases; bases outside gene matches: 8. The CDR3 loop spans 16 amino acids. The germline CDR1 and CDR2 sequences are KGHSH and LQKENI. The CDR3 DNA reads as TGTGCCAGCTCACGTCTGGGACAGACTATGAACACTGAAGCTTTCTTT. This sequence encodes CASSRLGQTMNTEAFF.

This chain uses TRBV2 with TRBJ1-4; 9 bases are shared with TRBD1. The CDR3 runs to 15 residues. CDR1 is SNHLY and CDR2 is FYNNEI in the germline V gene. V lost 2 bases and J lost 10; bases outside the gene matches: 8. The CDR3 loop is CASSEYRGLYGKLFF. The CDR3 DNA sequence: TGTGCCAGCAGTGAATACAGGGGGCTATATGGAAAACTGTTTTTT.

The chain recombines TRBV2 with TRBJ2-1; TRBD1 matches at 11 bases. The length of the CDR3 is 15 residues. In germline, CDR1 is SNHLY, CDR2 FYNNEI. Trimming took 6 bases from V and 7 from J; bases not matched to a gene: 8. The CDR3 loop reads CASRRPGQGVNEQFF. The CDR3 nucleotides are TGTGCCAGCAGAAGACCGGGACAGGGGGTGAATGAGCAGTTCTTC.

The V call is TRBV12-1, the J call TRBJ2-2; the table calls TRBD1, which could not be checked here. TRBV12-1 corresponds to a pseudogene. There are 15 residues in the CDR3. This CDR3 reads CASRLQGAVTGELFF. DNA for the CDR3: TGTGCCAGCAGATTACAGGGGGCGGTCACCGGGGAGCTGTTTTTT.

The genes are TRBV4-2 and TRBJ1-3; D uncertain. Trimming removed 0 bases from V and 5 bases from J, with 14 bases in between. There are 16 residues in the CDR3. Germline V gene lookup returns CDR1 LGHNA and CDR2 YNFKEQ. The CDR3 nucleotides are TGTGCCAGCAGCCAAGATGAGGGCCAGTCCAGAAACACCATATATTTT. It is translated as CASSQDEGQSRNTIYF.

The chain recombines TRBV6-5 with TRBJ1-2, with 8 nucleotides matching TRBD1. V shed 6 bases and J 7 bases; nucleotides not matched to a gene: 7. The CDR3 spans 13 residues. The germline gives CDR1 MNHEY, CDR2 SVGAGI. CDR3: CASSGQGAGGYTF. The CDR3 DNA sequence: TGTGCCAGCAGCGGTCAGGGGGCAGGTGGCTACACCTTC.

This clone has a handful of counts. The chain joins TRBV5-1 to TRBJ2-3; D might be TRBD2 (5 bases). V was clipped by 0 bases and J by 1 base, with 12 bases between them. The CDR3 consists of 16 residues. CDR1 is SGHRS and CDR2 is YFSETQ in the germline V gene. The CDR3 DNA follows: TGCGCCAGCAGCTTGGAGGGAGACCTTCGCACAGATACGCAGTATTTT. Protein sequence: CASSLEGDLRTDTQYF.

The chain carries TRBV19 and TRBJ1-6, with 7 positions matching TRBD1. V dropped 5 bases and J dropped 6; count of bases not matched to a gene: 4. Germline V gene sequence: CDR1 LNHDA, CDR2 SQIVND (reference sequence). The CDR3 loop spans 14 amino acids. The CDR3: CASSYRGANSPLHF. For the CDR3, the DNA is TGTGCCAGTAGTTACAGGGGCGCTAATTCACCCCTCCACTTT.

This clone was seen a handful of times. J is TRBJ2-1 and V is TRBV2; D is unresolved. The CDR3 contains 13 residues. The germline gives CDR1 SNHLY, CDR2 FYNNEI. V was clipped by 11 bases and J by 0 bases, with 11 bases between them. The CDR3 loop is CADSPGSYNEQFF. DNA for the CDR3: TGTGCCGACTCCCCGGGCTCCTACAATGAGCAGTTCTTC.

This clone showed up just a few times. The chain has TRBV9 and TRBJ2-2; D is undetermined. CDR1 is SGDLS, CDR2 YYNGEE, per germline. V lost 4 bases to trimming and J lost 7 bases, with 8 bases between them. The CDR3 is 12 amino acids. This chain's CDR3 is CASSLMHGELFF. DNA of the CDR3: TGTGCCAGCAGCCTAATGCACGGGGAGCTGTTTTTT.

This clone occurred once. The CDR3 DNA sequence: TGTGCCAGCAGTTTGGGGGGTTATGGCAATGAGCAGTTCTTC. Translated: CASSLGGYGNEQFF. V and J are TRBV6-5 and TRBJ2-1, with D perhaps TRBD2 (6 bases). The CDR3 is made up of 14 amino acids. Germline CDR1 reads MNHEY; CDR2 reads SVGAGI. Trimming removed 4 bases at V and 6 bases at J, with 13 bases between.

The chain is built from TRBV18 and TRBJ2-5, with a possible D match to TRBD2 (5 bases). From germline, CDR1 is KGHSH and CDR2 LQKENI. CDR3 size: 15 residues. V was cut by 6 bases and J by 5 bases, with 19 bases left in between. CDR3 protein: CASSLMGQSGETQYF. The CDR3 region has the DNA TGTGCCAGCTCCCTGATGGGCCAGTCGGGGGAGACCCAGTACTTC.

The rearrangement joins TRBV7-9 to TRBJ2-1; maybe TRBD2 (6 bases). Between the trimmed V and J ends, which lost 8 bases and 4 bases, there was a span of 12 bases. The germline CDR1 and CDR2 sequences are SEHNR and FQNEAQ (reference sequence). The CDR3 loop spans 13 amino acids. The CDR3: CASSGLQYNEQFF. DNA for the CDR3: TGTGCCAGCTCGGGACTCCAGTACAATGAGCAGTTCTTC.

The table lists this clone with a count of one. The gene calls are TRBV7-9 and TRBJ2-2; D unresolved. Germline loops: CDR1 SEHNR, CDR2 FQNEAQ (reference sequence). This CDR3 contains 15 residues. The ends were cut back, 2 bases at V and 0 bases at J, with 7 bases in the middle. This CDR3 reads CASSLRTANTGELFF. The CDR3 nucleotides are TGTGCCAGCAGCTTACGAACAGCGAACACCGGGGAGCTGTTTTTT.

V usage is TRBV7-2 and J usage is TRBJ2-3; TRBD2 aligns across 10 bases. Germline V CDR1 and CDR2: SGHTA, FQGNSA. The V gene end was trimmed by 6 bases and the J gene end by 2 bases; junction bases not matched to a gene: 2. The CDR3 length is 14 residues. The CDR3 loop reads CASRLAGNTDTQYF. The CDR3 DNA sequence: TGTGCCAGCAGACTAGCGGGGAACACAGATACGCAGTATTTT. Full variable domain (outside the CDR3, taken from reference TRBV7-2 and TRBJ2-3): GAGVSQSPSNKVTEKGKDVELRCDPISGHTALYWYRQSLGQGLEFLIYFQGNSAPDKSGLPSDRFSAERTGGSVSTLTIQRTQQEDSAVYLCASRLAGNTDTQYFGPGTRLTVL.

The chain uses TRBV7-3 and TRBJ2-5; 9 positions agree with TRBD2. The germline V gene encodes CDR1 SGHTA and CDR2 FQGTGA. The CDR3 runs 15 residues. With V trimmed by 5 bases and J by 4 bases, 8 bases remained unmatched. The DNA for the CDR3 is TGTGCCAGCAGCCCGGCGGGGGGGGTCGGAGAGACCCAGTACTTC. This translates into CASSPAGGVGETQYF. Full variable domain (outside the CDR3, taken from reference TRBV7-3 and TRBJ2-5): GAGVSQTPSNKVTEKGKYVELRCDPISGHTALYWYRQSLGQGPEFLIYFQGTGAADDSGLPNDRFFAVRPEGSVSTLKIQRTERGDSAVYLCASSPAGGVGETQYFGPGTRLLVL.

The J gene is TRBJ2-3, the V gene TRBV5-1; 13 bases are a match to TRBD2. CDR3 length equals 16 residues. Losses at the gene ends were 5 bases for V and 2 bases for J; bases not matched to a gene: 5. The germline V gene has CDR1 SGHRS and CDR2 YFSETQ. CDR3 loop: CASSQGLAGATDTQYF. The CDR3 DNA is TGCGCCAGCAGTCAAGGACTAGCGGGGGCCACAGATACGCAGTATTTT.

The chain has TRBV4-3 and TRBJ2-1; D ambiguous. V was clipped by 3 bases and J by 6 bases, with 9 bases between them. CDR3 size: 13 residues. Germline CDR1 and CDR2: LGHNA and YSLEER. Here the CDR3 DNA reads TGCGCCAGCAGCCACAGGCGTGGCAATGAGCAGTTCTTC. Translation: CASSHRRGNEQFF.

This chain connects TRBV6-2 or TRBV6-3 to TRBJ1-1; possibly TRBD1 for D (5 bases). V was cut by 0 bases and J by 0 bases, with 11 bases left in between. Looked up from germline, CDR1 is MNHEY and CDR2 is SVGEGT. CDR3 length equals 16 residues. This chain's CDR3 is CASSYSMGLMNTEAFF. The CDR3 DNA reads TGTGCCAGCAGTTACTCTATGGGACTCATGAACACTGAAGCTTTCTTT.

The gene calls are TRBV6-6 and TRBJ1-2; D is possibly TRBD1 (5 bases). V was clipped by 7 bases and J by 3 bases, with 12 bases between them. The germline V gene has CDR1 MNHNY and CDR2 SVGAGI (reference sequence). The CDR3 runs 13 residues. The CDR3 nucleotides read TGTGCCAGCAACTTGTCGGGGGACTATGGCTACACCTTC. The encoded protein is CASNLSGDYGYTF.

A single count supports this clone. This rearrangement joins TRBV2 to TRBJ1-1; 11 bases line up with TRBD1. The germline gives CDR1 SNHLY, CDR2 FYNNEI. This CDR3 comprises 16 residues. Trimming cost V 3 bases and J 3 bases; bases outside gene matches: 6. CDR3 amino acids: CASSEVDRGPYTEAFF. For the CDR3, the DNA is TGTGCCAGCAGTGAGGTGGACAGGGGGCCTTACACTGAAGCTTTCTTT.

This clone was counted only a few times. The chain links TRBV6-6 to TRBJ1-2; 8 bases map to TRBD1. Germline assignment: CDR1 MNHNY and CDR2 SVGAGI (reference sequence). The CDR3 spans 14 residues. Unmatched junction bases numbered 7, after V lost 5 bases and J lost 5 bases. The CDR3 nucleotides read TGTGCCAGCAGTAAAGGACAGGGAAATTATGGCTACACCTTC. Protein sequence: CASSKGQGNYGYTF.

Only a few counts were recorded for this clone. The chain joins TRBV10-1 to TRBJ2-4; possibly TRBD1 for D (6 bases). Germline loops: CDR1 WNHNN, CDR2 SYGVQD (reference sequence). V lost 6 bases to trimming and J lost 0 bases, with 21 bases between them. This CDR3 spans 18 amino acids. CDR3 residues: CASRPSPDSLLAKNIQYF. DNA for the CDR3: TGCGCCAGCAGACCCTCCCCGGACAGCCTACTAGCCAAAAACATTCAGTACTTC.

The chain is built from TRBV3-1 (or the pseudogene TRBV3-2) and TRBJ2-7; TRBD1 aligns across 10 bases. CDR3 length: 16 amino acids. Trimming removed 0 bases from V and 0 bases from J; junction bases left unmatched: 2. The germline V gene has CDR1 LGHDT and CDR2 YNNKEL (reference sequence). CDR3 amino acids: CASSQEGQGYSYEQYF. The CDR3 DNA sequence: TGTGCCAGCAGCCAAGAGGGACAGGGGTACTCCTACGAGCAGTACTTC.

CDR3 in amino acids: CASSQGVTGQGRGDTQYF. For the CDR3, the DNA is TGCGCCAGCAGCCAAGGGGTCACGGGACAGGGGAGGGGAGATACGCAGTATTTT. The chain links TRBV4-1 to TRBJ2-3; 10 nucleotides line up with TRBD1. The germline CDR1 and CDR2 sequences are MGHRA and YSYEKL. J lost 5 bases, V lost 1 base, and 12 bases had no gene match. CDR3 length equals 18 residues.

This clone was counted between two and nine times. The CDR3 nucleotides read TGTGCCAGCTCCGGACAGGTTTCAGGAGATTCACCCCTCCACTTT. This codes for CASSGQVSGDSPLHF. The rearrangement uses TRBV18 and TRBJ1-6, with 7 bases matching TRBD1. The CDR3 runs 15 residues. The ends lost 6 bases at V and 8 bases at J; junction bases unmatched: 10. Per the germline V gene, CDR1 is KGHSH and CDR2 is LQKENI.

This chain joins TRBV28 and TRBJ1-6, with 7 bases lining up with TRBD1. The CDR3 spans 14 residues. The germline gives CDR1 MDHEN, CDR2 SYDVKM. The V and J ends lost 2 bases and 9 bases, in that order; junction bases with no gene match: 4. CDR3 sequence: CASSLQTGISPLHF. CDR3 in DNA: TGTGCCAGCAGTTTACAGACAGGGATTTCACCCCTCCACTTT.

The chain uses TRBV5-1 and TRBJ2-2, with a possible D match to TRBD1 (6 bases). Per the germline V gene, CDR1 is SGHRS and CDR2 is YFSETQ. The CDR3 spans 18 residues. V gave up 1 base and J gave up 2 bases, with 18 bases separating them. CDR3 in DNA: TGCGCCAGCAGCTTGACCGTACTGGGACATACCAACACCGGGGAGCTGTTTTTT. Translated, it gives CASSLTVLGHTNTGELFF. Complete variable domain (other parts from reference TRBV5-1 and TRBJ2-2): KAGVTQTPRYLIKTRGQQVTLSCSPISGHRSVSWYQQTPGQGLQFLFEYFSETQRNKGNFPGRFSGRQFSNSRSEMNVSTLELGDSALYLCASSLTVLGHTNTGELFFGEGSRLTVL.